Listed below are T cell receptor beta chains from one sample, sequenced in a study of T cell clonotyping in hematopoietic cell transplantation. Only in-frame clones appear in the TCRdb table, and some are missing; sequencing was by immunoSEQ multiplex PCR. This sample yields around 11,000 clones, of which 92% are seen a single time; 13% belongs to the top ten. The material was peripheral blood mononuclear cells, obtained before stem cell transplant. The receptors come from a woman in her thirties or forties with acute myeloid leukemia. Some clones in this sample may be carry-over from other donors' samples. Both conserved end residues are part of each CDR3. A D gene is named only where the DNA matches it firmly. Clone sizes are given selectively: once, few, many, or a class where the clone is expanded.

D: NA
J: TRBJ2-7
V: TRBV27
size: NA
CDR3: CASSLTGIHEQYF
DNA: TGTGCCAGCAGTCTAACAGGGATCCACGAGCAGTACTTC

D: NA
J: TRBJ2-3
V: TRBV19
size: NA
CDR3: CASSIDRSTDTQYF
DNA: TGTGCCAGTAGTATAGACAGAAGCACAGATACGCAGTATTTT

D: TRBD1
J: TRBJ1-3
V: TRBV5-4
size: NA
CDR3: CASSRRTGGTIYF
DNA: TGTGCCAGCAGCCGTAGGACAGGGGGCACCATATATTTT

D: TRBD1
J: TRBJ1-1
V: TRBV18
size: once
CDR3: CASSPQQGVTEAFF
DNA: TGTGCCAGCTCACCCCAACAGGGGGTAACTGAAGCTTTCTTT

D: TRBD2
J: TRBJ2-3
V: TRBV19
size: NA
CDR3: CASSIDASGPTDTQYF
DNA: TGTGCCAGTAGTATTGACGCTAGCGGGCCAACAGATACGCAGTATTTT

D: NA
J: TRBJ2-1
V: TRBV4-1
size: NA
CDR3: CASSQDTSLAHNEQFF
DNA: TGCGCCAGCAGCCAAGATACATCGCTAGCGCACAATGAGCAGTTCTTC

D: TRBD2
J: TRBJ2-1
V: TRBV5-1
size: NA
CDR3: CASSFGELAGPRDEQFF
DNA: TGCGCCAGCAGCTTTGGGGAACTAGCGGGGCCTCGGGATGAGCAGTTCTTC

D: TRBD2
J: TRBJ2-7
V: TRBV7-9
size: NA
CDR3: CASSLDLAGTGSYEQYF
DNA: TGTGCCAGCAGCTTAGACTTAGCGGGAACGGGCTCCTACGAGCAGTACTTC

D: TRBD2
J: TRBJ2-7
V: TRBV4-1
size: NA
CDR3: CASSQESSGVAYEQYF
DNA: TGCGCCAGCAGCCAAGAAAGTAGCGGGGTGGCCTACGAGCAGTACTTC

D: NA
J: TRBJ1-5
V: TRBV21-1
size: NA
CDR3: CASTQRDRRSCGNQPQHF
DNA: TGTGCCAGCACCCAAAGGGACAGAAGATCGTGTGGGAATCAGCCCCAGCATTTT

D: NA
J: TRBJ2-7
V: TRBV10-2
size: NA
CDR3: CASTPGPVGEQYF
DNA: TGCGCCAGCACCCCCGGGCCTGTGGGGGAGCAGTACTTC

D: TRBD2
J: TRBJ2-7
V: TRBV9
size: NA
CDR3: CASSPLGTSDYEQYF
DNA: TGTGCCAGCAGCCCGCTTGGGACTAGCGACTACGAGCAGTACTTC

D: NA
J: TRBJ2-7
V: TRBV20-1
size: once
CDR3: CSASQGLEQYF
DNA: TGCAGTGCTTCGCAGGGTCTTGAGCAGTACTTC

D: NA
J: TRBJ2-7
V: TRBV5-8
size: NA
CDR3: CASSLGQGRDEQYF
DNA: TGTGCCAGCAGCTTGGGGCAGGGGAGGGACGAGCAGTACTTC

D: NA
J: TRBJ1-2
V: TRBV5-5
size: NA
CDR3: CASSPGANYGYTF
DNA: TGTGCCAGCAGCCCCGGGGCAAACTATGGCTACACCTTC

D: NA
J: TRBJ1-1
V: TRBV7-3
size: NA
CDR3: CASSLIHQAEAFF
DNA: TGTGCCAGCAGCCTCATACACCAGGCGGAAGCTTTCTTT

D: TRBD1
J: TRBJ1-2
V: TRBV4-3
size: NA
CDR3: CASSPSLRTGAGYGYTF
DNA: TGCGCCAGCAGCCCCTCCCTCCGGACAGGGGCTGGCTATGGCTACACCTTC

D: NA
J: TRBJ2-1
V: TRBV7-2
size: NA
CDR3: CASSTRDSPYNEQFF
DNA: TGTGCCAGCAGCACGCGGGACTCCCCCTACAATGAGCAGTTCTTC

D: NA
J: TRBJ1-2
V: TRBV19
size: NA
CDR3: CASSILAGGYGYTF
DNA: TGTGCCAGTAGTATACTGGCCGGGGGCTATGGCTACACCTTC

D: TRBD1
J: TRBJ1-1
V: TRBV9
size: NA
CDR3: CASSARGRNTEAFF
DNA: TGTGCCAGCAGCGCCAGGGGGCGCAACACTGAAGCTTTCTTT

D: TRBD1
J: TRBJ2-1
V: TRBV10-3
size: NA
CDR3: CAISEGDSSYNEQFF
DNA: TGTGCCATCAGTGAAGGGGACAGCTCCTACAATGAGCAGTTCTTC

D: NA
J: TRBJ2-2
V: TRBV29-1
size: NA
CDR3: CSVGWVGNTGELFF
DNA: TGCAGCGTTGGGTGGGTGGGGAACACCGGGGAGCTGTTTTTT

D: NA
J: TRBJ1-4
V: TRBV10-3
size: NA
CDR3: CAISGSGGPNEKLFF
DNA: TGTGCCATCAGTGGGTCCGGGGGCCCTAATGAAAAACTGTTTTTT

D: NA
J: TRBJ1-2
V: TRBV19
size: once
CDR3: CASSIGLNNGYGYTF
DNA: TGTGCCAGTAGTATAGGACTGAACAACGGCTATGGCTACACCTTC

D: TRBD1
J: TRBJ1-2
V: TRBV9
size: NA
CDR3: CASSAEDRGRDYTF
DNA: TGTGCCAGCAGCGCCGAAGACAGGGGACGAGACTACACCTTC

D: NA
J: TRBJ1-1
V: TRBV9
size: NA
CDR3: CASSVTGNTEAFF
DNA: TGTGCCAGCAGCGTAACGGGGAACACTGAAGCTTTCTTT

D: NA
J: TRBJ2-7
V: TRBV7-8
size: NA
CDR3: CASSLASGWGGPEQYF
DNA: TGTGCCAGCAGCTTAGCGTCTGGGTGGGGGGGCCCCGAGCAGTACTTC

D: NA
J: TRBJ1-1
V: TRBV2
size: few
CDR3: CASSSFTLGGTEAFF
DNA: TGTGCCAGCAGTTCCTTCACATTGGGGGGCACTGAAGCTTTCTTT

D: NA
J: TRBJ2-3
V: TRBV27
size: few
CDR3: CASSSPGTRTSTDTQYF
DNA: TGTGCCAGCAGTTCCCCCGGGACAAGGACTAGCACAGATACGCAGTATTTT

D: TRBD1
J: TRBJ2-3
V: TRBV9
size: once
CDR3: CASSTKRGPVTDTQYF
DNA: TGTGCCAGCAGCACCAAGAGGGGGCCAGTGACAGATACGCAGTATTTT

D: TRBD1
J: TRBJ1-1
V: TRBV11-2
size: NA
CDR3: CASSLGQGVRGTEAFF
DNA: TGTGCCAGCAGCTTGGGACAGGGGGTCCGTGGCACTGAAGCTTTCTTT

D: NA
J: TRBJ1-3
V: TRBV9
size: once
CDR3: CASSGERGGGNTIYF
DNA: TGTGCCAGCAGCGGAGAGAGGGGAGGTGGAAACACCATATATTTT

D: TRBD1
J: TRBJ1-1
V: TRBV29-1
size: NA
CDR3: CSAYGTGTNTEAFF
DNA: TGCAGCGCATACGGGACAGGGACGAACACTGAAGCTTTCTTT